This T cell receptor beta chain was recorded in a study of control samples from healthy donors and cancer patients. From germline, CDR1 is LNHDA and CDR2 SQIVND (reference sequence). The CDR3 is 15 amino acids. Only in-frame clones appear in the TCRdb table, and some are missing; sequencing was by immunoSEQ multiplex PCR. This sample has fewer than 200,000 clones, with 85% to 90% found just once. V gene TRBV19 combines with J gene TRBJ1-3; tentative D call: TRBD1 (5 bases). The material sequenced was blood. The sequence came from a man in his thirties or forties in good health. This chain's CDR3 is CASTAQASSGNTIYF. In DNA form, the CDR3 reads TGTGCTTCGACCGCACAGGCGTCGTCTGGAAACACCATATATTTT.